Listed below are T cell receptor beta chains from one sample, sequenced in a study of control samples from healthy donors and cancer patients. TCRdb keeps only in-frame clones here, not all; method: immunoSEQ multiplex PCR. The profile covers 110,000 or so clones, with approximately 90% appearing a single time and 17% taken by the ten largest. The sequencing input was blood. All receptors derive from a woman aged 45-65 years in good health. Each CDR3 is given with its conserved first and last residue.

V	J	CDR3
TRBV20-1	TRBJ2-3	CSASTGTTDTQYF
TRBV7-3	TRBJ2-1	CASSQDGTSGSNEQFF
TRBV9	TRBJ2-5	CASSVGLAGSQETQYF
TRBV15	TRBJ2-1	CATSKKPGQGKWQFF
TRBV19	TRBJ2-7	CASSIGGEYEQYF
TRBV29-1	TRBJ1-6	CSETQGPGAYSPLHF
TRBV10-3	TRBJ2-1	CAISESKAGKQFF
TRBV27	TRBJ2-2	CASSLRLDNTGELFF
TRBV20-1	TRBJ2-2	CSASRGGQSGELFF
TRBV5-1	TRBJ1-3	CASSLGEFFSGNTIYF
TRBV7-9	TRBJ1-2	CASSTSPYGYTF
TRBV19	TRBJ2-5	CASSSPGDWWTQYF
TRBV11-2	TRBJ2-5	CASSFSGDRETQYF
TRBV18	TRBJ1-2	CASSQGDRNRLYGYTF
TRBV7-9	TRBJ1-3	CASSWGSGPSGNTIYF
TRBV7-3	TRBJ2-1	CASSFGSSSYNEQFF
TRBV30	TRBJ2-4	CAWSEGTGKNIQYF
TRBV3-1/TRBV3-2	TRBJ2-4	CASSPGTPKNIQYF
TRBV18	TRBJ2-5	CASSPPRDREETQYF
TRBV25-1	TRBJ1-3	CASSDGTGGRNTIYF
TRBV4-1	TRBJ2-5	CASSQVLAGAQETQYF
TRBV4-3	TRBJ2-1	CASSQHRDRYNEQFF
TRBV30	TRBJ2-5	CAWSVGGVQETQYF
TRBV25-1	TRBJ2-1	CASSGGTSGTYSYNEQFF
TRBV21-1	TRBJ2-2	CATQPGELFF
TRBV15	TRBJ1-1	CATSRDPGGSEAFF
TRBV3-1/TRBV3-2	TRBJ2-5	CASSQGRGLRFQETQYF
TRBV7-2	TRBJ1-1	CASSFSGGNTEAFF
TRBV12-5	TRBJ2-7	CASGLVLLAGGRSSYEQYF
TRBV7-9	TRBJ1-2	CASSLGTALGAHGYTF
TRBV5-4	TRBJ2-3	CASSFLAGVADTQYF
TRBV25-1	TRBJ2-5	CASSELRGVQGRETQYF
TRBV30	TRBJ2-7	CAWRTGTGYYEQYF
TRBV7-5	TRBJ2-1	CARSRGFPHVYNEQFF
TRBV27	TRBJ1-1	CASSLSWGNTEAFF
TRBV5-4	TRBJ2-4	CASSLVQGARAKNIQYF
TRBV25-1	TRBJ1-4	CASSSGTVGLIEKLFF
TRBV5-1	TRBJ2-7	CASSLVWPGGSSYEQYF
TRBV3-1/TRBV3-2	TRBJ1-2	CASSFLDGYTF
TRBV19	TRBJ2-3	CASKLSETGVTDTQYF
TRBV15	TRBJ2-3	CATGEGWPSTDTQYF
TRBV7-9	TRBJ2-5	CASSLNSGGQETQYF
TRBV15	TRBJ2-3	CATSRDMSGGRDTQYF
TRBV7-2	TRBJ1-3	CASSAGAGPAGNTIYF
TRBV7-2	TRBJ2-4	CASSLGRYSGGLQYF
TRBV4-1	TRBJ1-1	CASSQVEGAPRAFF
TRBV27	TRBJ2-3	CASSSGVGGPGDTQYF
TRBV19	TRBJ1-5	CASSIYSYQPQHF
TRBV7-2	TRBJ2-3	CASSPGDRVRDTQYF
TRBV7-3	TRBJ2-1	CASSLVPANNEQFF
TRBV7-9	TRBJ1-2	CASSLDLYANGYTF
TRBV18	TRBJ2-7	CASSPVAGEIYEQYF
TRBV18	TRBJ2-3	CASSPLPGRDTQYF